This T cell receptor (beta chain) originates from a study of T-cell reconstitution after alpha-beta-depleted transplantation in children. A library of TCRbeta sequences, prepared with unique molecular identifiers, was generated. One entry per CDR3 protein, called by TCRdb with MiXCR from the PCR reads. The sample holds 600,000 to 700,000 distinct CDR3 sequences, roughly 15% seen once. V lost 4 bases to trimming and J lost 6 bases, with 19 bases between them. CDR1 and CDR2 (germline): DFQATT, SNEGSKA (reference sequence). The CDR3 contains 15 residues. There are many counts of this clonotype. The sequence derives from a human donor who donated a stem cell graft to a child with acute myeloid leukemia. The V and J genes are TRBV20-1 and TRBJ2-4; D not certain. The source material was PBMCs from the stem cell graft donor, sampled from the stem cell graft. The CDR3 is CSANPPAPTVNIQYF. The DNA for the CDR3 is TGCAGTGCTAACCCTCCCGCTCCGACGGTAAACATTCAGTACTTC.